Below, one T cell receptor beta chain is given with its context. The antigen remains undetermined. Germline V lookup: CDR1 PRHDT, CDR2 FYEKMQ (reference sequence). The CDR3 extends over 15 amino acids. Trimming removed 5 bases from V and 5 bases from J; junction bases left unmatched: 9. Profiled with immunoSEQ multiplex PCR; TCRdb holds only in-frame clones, not every one. The table lists millions of clones, about 94% of them singletons. CD45RO-negative cells were positively selected for CCR7, leaving out terminally differentiated effector memory CD45RA+ cells. These data originate in a study of shared clonotypes between healthy human individuals. Overall study results and limits: In general, naive subsets displayed greater estimated richness than memory subsets did.

The sample taken for sequencing was naive CD8+ T cells sorted from blood. This clonotype was sampled from a man between 18 and 35 years old in good health. The chain links TRBV13 to TRBJ2-5; 9 nucleotides align to TRBD1. The CDR3 here is CASSPTGGARETQYF. The CDR3, as DNA: TGTGCCAGCAGCCCGACAGGGGGTGCCAGGGAGACCCAGTACTTC. Full variable domain (outside the CDR3, taken from reference TRBV13 and TRBJ2-5): AAGVIQSPRHLIKEKRETATLKCYPIPRHDTVYWYQQGPGQDPQFLISFYEKMQSDKGSIPDRFSAQQFSDYHSELNMSSLELGDSALYFCASSPTGGARETQYFGPGTRLLVL.